One T cell receptor beta chain is described in this entry. Its antigen is unknown. One base away there is no much larger clone; base qualities are not given. The record originates from a study of Ad26.COV2.S vaccination and SARS-CoV-2 variants (dated by TCRdb to the early 2020s). With regard to the full study: Donors in the vaccine arm were drawn from COV1001, a multicentre, randomized, double-blind, placebo-controlled phase I-IIa trial testing Ad26.COV2.S in healthy adults. Dosing of Ad26.COV2.S was intramuscular, at either 5x10^10 or 1x10^11 viral particles, delivered as one shot or as two shots spaced 56 days apart. The specificity and breadth of SARS-CoV-2-reactive T cell receptors after Ad26.COV2.S vaccination were assessed by TCRbeta repertoire sequencing. A total of around 32 samples were included in the TCR-sequenced set, comprising roughly 19 Ad26.COV2.S vaccine recipients, 5 placebo recipients and 8 SARS-CoV-2 convalescent individuals. Trial participants were randomized into five groups of five, in which low-dose or high-dose Ad26.COV2.S was given once or twice, or placebo was given on both occasions. Blinding of investigators to trial group allocation was maintained during experiments and outcome assessment. On the study overall, not on this receptor specifically: The study was not powered for comparison of responses between vaccine doses or regimens. Ad26.COV2.S recipients had higher spike-specific TCR breadth than placebo recipients (P = 0.0014). After vaccination, spike-specific CD8+ and CD4+ T cell responses were reported to show substantial breadth. The authors noted that total T cell responses may have been underestimated by the TCR breadth and depth analyses. Vaccine and placebo recipients had similar non-spike TCR breadth, a finding consistent with the vaccine containing only spike.

Trimming removed 2 bases from V and 5 bases from J, leaving 6 bases between the germline ends. From its cysteine to its phenylalanine, the CDR3 spans 13 amino acids. Of all the DNA, just the CDR3 is kept, 39 bases in frame from base 1. The immunoSEQ Assay was used to sequence TCRbeta CDR3 regions. After extraction, genomic DNA underwent amplification by bias-controlled multiplex PCR, followed by high-throughput sequencing. The study's processing was this. Collapsing and filtering of sequences were performed to quantify the absolute abundance of each unique TCRbeta CDR3 region. T cell fraction was estimated by normalization of TCRbeta template counts to usable DNA, with usable DNA being measured through amplification of reference genes present in all nucleated cells. Repertoire TCRs were annotated as SARS-CoV-2-specific when V gene, CDR3 amino acid sequence and J gene were exactly matched to a known reactive TCR set. MIRA supplied the reference SARS-CoV-2 TCR set, which was filtered for enrichment in COVID-19-positive ImmuneCODE repertoires so that public or cross-reactive TCRs were removed. Drawing on the MIRA antigens, annotated TCRs were analysed further at the level of specific ORF or position within ORF. Depth was the summed frequency of annotated unique rearrangements, while breadth was defined as annotated unique rearrangements over total unique productive rearrangements. Group comparisons of TCR breadth used two-sided Wilcoxon rank-sum tests. TCRdb obtained this table from immuneACCESS and retained in-frame rearrangements with V and J assigned. These tables miss some clones; where compared with another copy, unresolved V genes account for less than half of the shortfall, and the remainder is unexplained. That table gives V, J and clone size, and the DNA gave D and trimming. The sample table holds 440,000 or so clones, of which roughly 88% were seen once. Around 4.5% of the sample belongs to the ten largest clones.

Interpreted using the paper, the treatment or condition label stands for: about 20 received Ad26.COV2.S at low or high dose, single or two shots; about 5 received placebo; per-sample allocation not given. For vaccine and placebo recipients, repertoires were sequenced using samples collected on day 63 after the first injection. In Cohort 1b, around 25 adults aged 18-55 years were enrolled at a single site in Boston, USA, between 29 July and 7 August 2020. As a vaccine, Ad26.COV2.S was a replication-incompetent adenovirus type 26 vector that expressed a prefusion-stabilized SARS-CoV-2 spike protein derived from the original Wuhan strain.

The sequences come from peripheral blood, collected in a trial of Ad26.COV2.S vaccine versus placebo. The TCR originated in a person aged 18 to 59 who received the Ad26.COV2.S COVID-19 vaccine or a placebo. The sequence joins TRBV12-3 or TRBV12-4 to TRBJ2-2, with the identity of the D gene unclear. The encoded CDR3 is CASSLTGTGELFF. The DNA sequence is as follows: TGTGCCAGCAGTTTAACTGGGACCGGGGAGCTGTTTTTT.